Included here is one T cell receptor beta chain sequence, with context. The antigen remains undetermined. This record belongs to a study of PD-1 blockade in classical Hodgkin lymphoma. Time point reported: cycle 4 day 1 (C4D1), after around six weeks of nivolumab. Relapse after autologous stem cell transplantation occurred in every patient, and brentuximab vedotin exposure varied. Only in-frame clones appear in the TCRdb table, and some are missing; sequencing was by immunoSEQ multiplex PCR. The repertoire holds about 25,000 clones, with around 84% as singletons. Study conclusions and caveats: Only CD4+ TCR diversity, not CD8+, had risen significantly by C4D1. Newly diagnosed patients reportedly had lower baseline TCR diversity than healthy donors. Repertoires differed for reasons still undefined, possibly disease activity or prior therapy. Nivolumab initiation under 1 year post-ASCT meant exclusion.

This CDR3 contains 15 residues. Germline CDR1 reads SGHTS; CDR2 reads YDEGEE. J gave up 2 bases and V 2 bases, and 3 bases lay outside the gene matches. The input for sequencing was peripheral blood mononuclear cells (PBMCs), taken before the fourth cycle of nivolumab. The rearrangement joins TRBV5-8 to TRBJ1-4, with 7 bases matching TRBD1. The TCR sequence derives from a human donor with classical Hodgkin lymphoma. CDR3 sequence reads: CASSFQGETNEKLFF. For the CDR3, the DNA is TGTGCCAGCAGCTTCCAGGGGGAGACTAATGAAAAACTGTTTTTT.